A single sample gave rise to the 5 T cell receptor beta chains below, sequenced in a study of blood T cells in healthy people across ages. Using a J-beta primer mix together with a sample-barcoded 5' primer, a second PCR was run for about 6 to 12 cycles. Via MiXCR, TCRdb re-called the 5' RACE reads, giving one row per CDR3 protein. The sample consists of roughly 1.5 million distinct CDR3 sequences, about 42% of them appearing once. The sample was blood. These receptors came from a woman younger than 30 in good health.

In regard to this clonotype: One junction end does not reproduce the germline sequence, and a read error may be involved. The rearrangement uses TRBV11-3 and TRBJ2-3, with 9 bases that match TRBD2. Germline V gives CDR1 SGHNT, CDR2 YENEEA. The length of the CDR3 is 16 residues. CDR3 DNA sequence: TGTGCCAGCAGCTCCCCTCTGCGGGGGGGCACAGATGCGCAGTATTTT. Translation gives CASSSPLRGGTDAQYF.

This chain links TRBV20-1 with TRBJ2-3; D remains unclear. Germline loops: CDR1 DFQATT, CDR2 SNEGSKA (reference sequence). Trimming stripped 6 bases from V and 0 bases from J, with 10 bases between. The CDR3 consists of 13 residues. The CDR3 nucleotides are TGCAGTGCCCAGCTGGAAAGCACAGATACGCAGTATTTT. It specifies CSAQLESTDTQYF.

This clonotype was detected only a few times. The chain recombines TRBV6-5 with TRBJ1-1; D unclear. The germline CDR1 and CDR2 sequences are MNHEY and SVGAGI. CDR3 size: 13 residues. The V gene lost 1 base and the J gene lost 4 bases, with 7 bases spanning the gap. CDR3 amino acids: CASSYWQATEAFF. The DNA of the CDR3 is TGTGCCAGCAGTTACTGGCAGGCCACTGAAGCTTTCTTT.

This clonotype was counted only a few times. V gene TRBV2 combines with J gene TRBJ2-1, with 14 bases matching TRBD2. This CDR3 is built from 15 residues. The V gene end was trimmed by 6 bases and the J gene end by 5 bases; junction bases not matched to a gene: 3. Germline assignment: CDR1 SNHLY and CDR2 FYNNEI. The CDR3 protein is CASRSGLAGDNEQFF. DNA of the CDR3: TGTGCCAGCAGGTCGGGACTAGCGGGAGACAATGAGCAGTTCTTC.

The V and J genes are TRBV20-1 and TRBJ1-1; D unclear. The CDR3 spans 13 residues. V was cut by 6 bases and J by 5 bases, with 16 bases left in between. CDR1 is DFQATT and CDR2 is SNEGSKA in the germline V gene (reference sequence). The CDR3 spells CSARLGGLTEAFF. In DNA form, the CDR3 reads TGCAGTGCCCGCTTAGGTGGGTTAACTGAAGCTTTCTTT.